These 28 T cell receptor beta chains were sequenced from one sample in a study of early T cells in non-severe SARS-CoV-2 infection. One entry per CDR3 protein results from TCRdb running MiXCR on the 5' RACE reads. The sample yields 60,000 to 65,000 distinct CDR3 sequences, approximately 13% seen once. The sample consisted of whole blood. The receptor set was obtained from an adult who was a healthcare worker with PCR-confirmed SARS-CoV-2 infection or an uninfected control (not recorded which).

This clonotype was counted a few times. The rearrangement joins TRBV20-1 to TRBJ2-6; maybe TRBD1 (5 bases). The CDR3 covers 14 residues. V was pared by 1 base and J by 2 bases, with 6 bases between. CDR1 is DFQATT and CDR2 is SNEGSKA in the germline V gene (reference sequence). This CDR3 reads CSARVRAGANVLTF. The CDR3 nucleotides are TGCAGTGCTAGAGTCAGGGCTGGGGCCAACGTCCTGACTTTC.

This clonotype was seen at least ten times. This chain uses TRBV7-9 with TRBJ2-1; no reliable D call. The CDR3 totals 14 residues. CDR1 is SEHNR, CDR2 FQNEAQ, per germline (reference sequence). V lost 1 base and J 4 bases, leaving 8 bases between the germline ends. DNA of the CDR3: TGTGCCAGCAGCTTAGTGTCCCGTTACAATGAGCAGTTCTTC. It codes for CASSLVSRYNEQFF. The variable domain in full, with the rest retrieved from reference TRBV7-9 and TRBJ2-1, is DTGVSQNPRHKITKRGQNVTFRCDPISEHNRLYWYRQTLGQGPEFLTYFQNEAQLEKSRLLSDRFSAERPKGSFSTLEIQRTEQGDSAMYLCASSLVSRYNEQFFGPGTRLTVL.

This chain connects TRBV7-2 to TRBJ1-4, with a weak D call TRBD1 (6 bases). V lost 5 bases and J lost 0, with 10 bases in between. The CDR3 consists of 15 residues. Germline CDR1 is SGHTA and CDR2 is FQGNSA. The chain's CDR3 is CASSLEGATNEKLFF. The DNA of the CDR3 is TGTGCCAGCAGCCTAGAGGGGGCAACTAATGAAAAACTGTTTTTT.

This clonotype was recorded a few times. V and J are TRBV11-2 and TRBJ2-7; D is ambiguous. Trimming pared 6 bases from V and 1 base from J, leaving 13 bases between. The length of the CDR3 is 14 residues. The germline CDR1 and CDR2 sequences are SGHAT and FQNNGV. CDR3 in amino acids: CASRPDVGSYEQYF. DNA for the CDR3: TGTGCCAGCAGACCGGACGTGGGATCCTACGAGCAGTACTTC.

This chain joins TRBV11-2 and TRBJ2-5; possible D gene TRBD2, 5 bases. The CDR3 runs 15 residues. Germline V gives CDR1 SGHAT, CDR2 FQNNGV. Trimming stripped 2 bases from V and 2 bases from J, with 12 bases between. The CDR3 sequence is CASSLHGEGQETQYF. The CDR3 nucleotides read TGTGCCAGCAGCTTACACGGAGAGGGTCAAGAGACCCAGTACTTC. The variable domain in full, completed from reference TRBV11-2 and TRBJ2-5, reads EAGVAQSPRYKIIEKRQSVAFWCNPISGHATLYWYQQILGQGPKLLIQFQNNGVVDDSQLPKDRFSAERLKGVDSTLKIQPAKLEDSAVYLCASSLHGEGQETQYFGPGTRLLVL.

This clonotype was detected many times. The chain carries TRBV4-1 and TRBJ1-3; D is undetermined. The CDR3 extends over 14 amino acids. Germline V gene sequence: CDR1 MGHRA, CDR2 YSYEKL. Between the trimmed V and J ends, which lost 6 bases and 4 bases, there was a span of 13 bases. DNA for the CDR3: TGCGCCAGCAGTCAACGTACCCTAGGAAACACCATATATTTT. Encoded protein: CASSQRTLGNTIYF.

This clonotype has a count of ten or more. The chain links TRBV9 to TRBJ2-2; 11 nucleotides align to TRBD2. Germline loops: CDR1 SGDLS, CDR2 YYNGEE. The CDR3 sequence is 17 residues long. Trimming took 0 bases from V and 2 from J; bases not matched to a gene: 3. CDR3 nucleotides: TGTGCCAGCAGCGTAGTCGGGACTAGCGGAAACACCGGGGAGCTGTTTTTT. This sequence encodes CASSVVGTSGNTGELFF.

The chain employs TRBV28 and TRBJ2-7, with D hard to call. The CDR3 has 10 residues. From germline, CDR1 is MDHEN and CDR2 SYDVKM. Trimming took off 3 bases at V and 7 bases at J, with 4 bases between the two ends. CDR3 bases: TGTGCCAGCAGTTTTGTAGAGCAGTACTTC. It translates to CASSFVEQYF.

This clonotype was seen more than once but under ten times. One end of the junction does not line up with germline, which may come from a read error. The CDR3, as DNA: TGTGCCAGCAGCCGCGGGGACACAAGCTCTGAAAACACCATATATTTT. It specifies CASSRGDTSSENTIYF. This chain joins TRBV5-4 and TRBJ1-3; D is perhaps TRBD1 (6 bases). This CDR3 has 16 amino acids. Germline CDR1 reads SGHNT; CDR2 reads YYREEE (reference sequence).

The chain is built from TRBV4-3 and TRBJ1-4; 12 bases agree with TRBD1. Looked up from germline, CDR1 is LGHNA and CDR2 is YSLEER. Trimming at V came to 4 bases and at J to 2 bases, leaving 5 bases not matched to a gene. The CDR3 consists of 17 residues. The CDR3 DNA sequence: TGCGCCAGCAGCCTAGGGACAGGGGGCTATACTAATGAAAAACTGTTTTTT. This sequence encodes CASSLGTGGYTNEKLFF.

This clonotype has more than one count but fewer than ten. The V call is TRBV6-5, the J call TRBJ1-3; D not resolved. CDR1 is MNHEY and CDR2 is SVGAGI in the germline V gene. Trimming pared 6 bases from V and 4 bases from J, leaving 10 bases between. The CDR3 length is 13 residues. CDR3 DNA sequence: TGTGCCAGCAGCTCCCGTTACGGAAACACCATATATTTT. It yields the protein CASSSRYGNTIYF.

CDR3 protein: CASSLNYNEQFF. CDR3 bases: TGTGCCAGCAGTTTAAATTACAATGAGCAGTTCTTC. The gene calls are TRBV28 and TRBJ2-1; D not resolved. CDR1 is MDHEN and CDR2 is SYDVKM in the germline V gene. The CDR3 is 12 amino acids. The ends were cut back, 2 bases at V and 4 bases at J, with 3 bases in the middle. Together with reference TRBV28 and TRBJ2-1, the CDR3 gives the full variable domain: DVKVTQSSRYLVKRTGEKVFLECVQDMDHENMFWYRQDPGLGLRLIYFSYDVKMKEKGDIPEGYSVSREKKERFSLILESASTNQTSMYLCASSLNYNEQFFGPGTRLTVL.

Only a few counts were recorded for this clonotype. The chain recombines TRBV6-5 with TRBJ2-3; 12 bases align to TRBD1. The CDR3 runs to 14 residues. The junction had 4 bases not matched to a gene; V was cut back by 5 bases and J by 7 bases. CDR1 and CDR2 from the germline V gene are MNHEY and SVGAGI. CDR3 coding DNA: TGTGCCAGCAGTAGGGACAGGGGGCTTTATACGCAGTATTTT. Protein sequence: CASSRDRGLYTQYF.

The rearrangement links TRBV11-2 to TRBJ2-5; 9 bases align to TRBD1. V lost 5 bases, J lost 5 bases, and 9 bases stayed unmatched. The CDR3 extends over 15 amino acids. Germline V gene sequence: CDR1 SGHAT, CDR2 FQNNGV. The CDR3 coding sequence is TGTGCCAGCAGCCCGGGACAGGGAATTGAGGAGACCCAGTACTTC. Translation gives CASSPGQGIEETQYF.

This clonotype has just a few counts. The V gene is TRBV11-2, the J gene TRBJ2-7, with 9 bases fitting TRBD2. V lost 1 base, J lost 2 bases, and 3 bases stayed unmatched. Germline V CDR1 and CDR2: SGHAT, FQNNGV. The CDR3 spans 15 residues. Written as DNA, the CDR3 is TGTGCCAGCAGCTTAGGTGGCGGGGGGGCCTACGAGCAGTACTTC. Translated: CASSLGGGGAYEQYF.

This clonotype was detected many times. The CDR3 loop is CASSFSGVLGYTF. The CDR3 DNA reads TGTGCCAGCAGCTTCTCAGGTGTTTTAGGCTACACCTTC. The rearrangement links TRBV7-2 to TRBJ1-2; the D is unclear. The CDR3 consists of 13 residues. The germline V and J ends were trimmed by 3 bases and 8 bases, with 13 bases remaining between them. The germline V gene has CDR1 SGHTA and CDR2 FQGNSA.

In its sample, this clonotype was seen many times. The chain is built from TRBV21-1 and TRBJ1-5. TRBV21-1 is termed a pseudogene. The CDR3 totals 14 residues. Here the CDR3 reads CASSNPGPNQPQHF. The CDR3 coding sequence is TGTGCCAGCAGCAATCCGGGCCCGAATCAGCCCCAGCATTTT.

The sample holds many counts of this clonotype. The gene calls are TRBV18 and TRBJ1-1, with D possibly being TRBD1 (6 bases). Germline CDR1 KGHSH, CDR2 LQKENI. Trimming cost V 0 bases and J 8 bases, with 13 bases left between them. CDR3 length: 14 amino acids. CDR3 coding DNA: TGTGCCAGCTCACCACCAGCAGGGGCGGGGGAAGCTTTCTTT. Protein product: CASSPPAGAGEAFF.

This sequence joins TRBV10-2 and TRBJ2-5; 11 nucleotides align to TRBD2. Germline V gives CDR1 WSHSY, CDR2 SAAADI. The ends lost 6 bases at V and 0 bases at J; junction bases unmatched: 6. This CDR3 region has 16 residues. CDR3 bases: TGCGCCAGCAGACAGATAGCGGGGGGGTACCAAGAGACCCAGTACTTC. As protein: CASRQIAGGYQETQYF.

This clonotype has only a few counts. This chain links TRBV29-1 with TRBJ2-5, with TRBD1 matching 7 bases. The V and J ends lost 7 bases and 3 bases, in that order; junction bases with no gene match: 2. The germline V gene has CDR1 SQVTM and CDR2 ANQGSEA. This CDR3 region has 11 residues. The CDR3 is CSGGGKETQYF. CDR3 coding DNA: TGCAGCGGAGGGGGCAAAGAGACCCAGTACTTC.

This clonotype has a count of ten or more. The V gene is TRBV2, the J gene TRBJ1-5; D is possibly TRBD1 (5 bases). CDR3 length: 15 residues. Trimming took 6 bases from V and 9 from J, leaving 21 bases between them. Per germline, CDR1 SNHLY and CDR2 FYNNEI. The CDR3 sequence is CASRQAGTASGPQHF. In DNA, the CDR3 is TGTGCCAGCAGGCAGGCCGGGACCGCCAGTGGGCCCCAGCATTTT.

This rearrangement joins TRBV7-2 to TRBJ2-1, with D unresolved. Germline CDR1 is SGHTA and CDR2 is FQGNSA. This CDR3 contains 12 residues. Trimming cost V 5 bases and J 8 bases, with 10 bases left between them. The CDR3 here is CASSLSPDEQFF. Here the CDR3 DNA reads TGTGCCAGCAGCCTGTCCCCGGATGAGCAGTTCTTC.

This clonotype was counted at least ten times. The genes are TRBV6-6 and TRBJ2-7; D is unclear. The CDR3 covers 15 residues. Trimming shortened V by 2 bases and J by 4 bases, and 15 bases separated the two germline ends. The germline V gene encodes CDR1 MNHNY and CDR2 SVGAGI (reference sequence). The CDR3 here is CASSYPRSGVYEQYF. The CDR3 nucleotides read TGTGCCAGCAGTTACCCAAGGAGTGGGGTTTACGAGCAGTACTTC.

There are a few counts of this clonotype. The chain is built from TRBV7-6 and TRBJ2-1; D is unresolved. Germline-derived CDR1 and CDR2 are SGHVS and FNYEAQ. This CDR3 comprises 15 residues. V was clipped by 5 bases and J by 4 bases, with 15 bases between them. The CDR3 spells CASSPPALAYNEQFF. The DNA for the CDR3 is TGTGCCAGCAGCCCACCGGCTTTGGCGTACAATGAGCAGTTCTTC.

V gene TRBV6-5 combines with J gene TRBJ1-1; D gene uncertain. The CDR3 totals 15 residues. Trimming removed 4 bases from V and 0 bases from J, with 12 bases in between. The V gene's germline CDR1 is MNHEY and CDR2 SVGAGI. The CDR3 loop reads CASSFGGLMNTEAFF. The CDR3 nucleotides read TGTGCCAGCAGTTTCGGCGGCTTAATGAACACTGAAGCTTTCTTT.

This clonotype was seen more than once but under ten times. J is TRBJ1-5 and V is TRBV5-6; D ambiguous. V was pared by 0 bases and J by 6 bases, with 13 bases between. CDR1 and CDR2 from the germline V gene are SGHDT and YYEEEE. This CDR3 region has 15 residues. The DNA for the CDR3 is TGTGCCAGCAGCTTGGAAGGGATCGGTGGTCAGCCCCAGCATTTT. Amino acids: CASSLEGIGGQPQHF.

The chain is built from TRBV7-2 and TRBJ2-3; no firm D call. V was clipped by 5 bases and J by 3 bases, with 9 bases between them. The CDR3 extends over 13 amino acids. In germline, CDR1 is SGHTA, CDR2 FQGNSA. In DNA, the CDR3 is TGTGCCAGCAGCCGATCAATGACAGATACGCAGTATTTT. Translation gives CASSRSMTDTQYF.

This clonotype was observed many times. The chain is built from TRBV12-3 or TRBV12-4 and TRBJ2-3; tentatively, D is TRBD2 (5 bases). V was shortened by 5 bases and J by 1 base, with 13 bases between the two germline ends. The CDR3 length is 15 residues. CDR3 nucleotide sequence: TGTGCCAGCAGTCCGAGGCGAGCGGGCACAGATACGCAGTATTTT. This gives the protein CASSPRRAGTDTQYF.